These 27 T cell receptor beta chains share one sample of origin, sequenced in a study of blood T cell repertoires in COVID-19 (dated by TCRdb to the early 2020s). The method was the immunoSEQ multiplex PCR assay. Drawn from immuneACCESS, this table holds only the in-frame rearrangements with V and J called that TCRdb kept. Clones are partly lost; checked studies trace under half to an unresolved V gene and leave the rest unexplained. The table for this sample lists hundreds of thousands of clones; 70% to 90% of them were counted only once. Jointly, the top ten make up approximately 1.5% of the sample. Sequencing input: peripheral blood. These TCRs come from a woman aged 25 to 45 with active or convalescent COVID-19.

In DNA, the CDR3 is TGTGCCAGCAGCCAAGTCCTTAGCCGGGGGTGGGAGCAGTTCTTC. It yields the protein CASSQVLSRGWEQFF. The chain recombines TRBV3-1 (or the pseudogene TRBV3-2) with TRBJ2-1, with D possibly being TRBD2 (6 bases). Germline V gives CDR1 LGHDT, CDR2 YNNKEL (reference sequence). V lost 1 base and J 10 bases, leaving 17 bases between the germline ends. The CDR3 spans 15 residues.

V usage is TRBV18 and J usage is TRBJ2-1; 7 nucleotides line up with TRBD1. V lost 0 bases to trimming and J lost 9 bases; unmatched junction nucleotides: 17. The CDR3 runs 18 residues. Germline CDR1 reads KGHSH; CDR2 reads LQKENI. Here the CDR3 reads CASSPPGTVTLGRGEQFF. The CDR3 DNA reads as TGTGCCAGCTCACCACCCGGGACAGTGACTCTAGGGCGAGGTGAGCAGTTCTTC.

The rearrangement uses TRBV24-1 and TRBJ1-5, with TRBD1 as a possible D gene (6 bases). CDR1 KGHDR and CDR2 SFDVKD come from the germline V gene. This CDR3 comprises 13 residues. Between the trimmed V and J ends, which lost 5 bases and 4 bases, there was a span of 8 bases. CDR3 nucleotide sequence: TGTGCCACCAGTGCGGGGACAAATCAGCCCCAGCATTTT. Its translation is CATSAGTNQPQHF.

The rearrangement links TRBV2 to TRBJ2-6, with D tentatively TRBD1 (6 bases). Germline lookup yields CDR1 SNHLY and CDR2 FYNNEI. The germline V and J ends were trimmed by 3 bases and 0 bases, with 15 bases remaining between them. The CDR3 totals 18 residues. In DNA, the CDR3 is TGTGCCAGCAGTGACGGACAGCCGAAATACTCTGGGGCCAACGTCCTGACTTTC. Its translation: CASSDGQPKYSGANVLTF. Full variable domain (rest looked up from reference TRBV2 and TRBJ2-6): EPEVTQTPSHQVTQMGQEVILRCVPISNHLYFYWYRQILGQKVEFLVSFYNNEISEKSEIFDDQFSVERPDGSNFTLKIRSTKLEDSAMYFCASSDGQPKYSGANVLTFGAGSRLTVL.

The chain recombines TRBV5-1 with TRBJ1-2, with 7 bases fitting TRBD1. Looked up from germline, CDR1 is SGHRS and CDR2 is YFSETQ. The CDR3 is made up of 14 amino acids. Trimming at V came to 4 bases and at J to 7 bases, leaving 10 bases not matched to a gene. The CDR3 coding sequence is TGCGCCAGCAGCCTGGAGCACAGGGGCGGTGGCTACACCTTC. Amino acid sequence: CASSLEHRGGGYTF.

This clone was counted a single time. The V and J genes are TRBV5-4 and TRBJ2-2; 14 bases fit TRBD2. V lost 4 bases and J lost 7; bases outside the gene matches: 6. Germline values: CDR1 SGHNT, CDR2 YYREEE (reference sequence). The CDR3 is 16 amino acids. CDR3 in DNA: TGTGCCAGCAGCCAGACTAGCGGGGGGGCCGACGGGGAGCTGTTTTTT. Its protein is CASSQTSGGADGELFF.

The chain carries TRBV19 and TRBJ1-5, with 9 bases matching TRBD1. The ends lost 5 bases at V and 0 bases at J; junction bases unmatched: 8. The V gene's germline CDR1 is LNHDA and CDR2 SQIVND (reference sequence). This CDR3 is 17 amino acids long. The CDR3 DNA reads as TGTGCCAGTAGTCCAAAGGACAGGGGAGGTAGCAATCAGCCCCAGCATTTT. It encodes CASSPKDRGGSNQPQHF.

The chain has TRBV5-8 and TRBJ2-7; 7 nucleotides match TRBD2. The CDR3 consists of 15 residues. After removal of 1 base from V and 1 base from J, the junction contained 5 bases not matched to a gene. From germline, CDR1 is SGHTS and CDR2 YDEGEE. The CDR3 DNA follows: TGTGCCAGCAGCTTGTGGCTAGCGGATTCCTACGAGCAGTACTTC. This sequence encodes CASSLWLADSYEQYF.

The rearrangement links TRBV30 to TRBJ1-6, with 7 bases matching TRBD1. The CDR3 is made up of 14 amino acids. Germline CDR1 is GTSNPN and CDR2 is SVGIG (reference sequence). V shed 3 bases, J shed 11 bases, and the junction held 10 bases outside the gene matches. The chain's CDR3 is CAWRTPGQFPPLHF. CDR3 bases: TGTGCCTGGAGAACCCCGGGACAGTTTCCACCCCTCCACTTT.

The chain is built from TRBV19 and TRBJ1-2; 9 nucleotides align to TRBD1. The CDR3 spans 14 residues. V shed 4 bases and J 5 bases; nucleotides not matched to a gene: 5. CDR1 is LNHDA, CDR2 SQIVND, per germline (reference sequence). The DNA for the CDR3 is TGTGCCAGTAGTACTGGACAGGGGAGATATGGCTACACCTTC. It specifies CASSTGQGRYGYTF.

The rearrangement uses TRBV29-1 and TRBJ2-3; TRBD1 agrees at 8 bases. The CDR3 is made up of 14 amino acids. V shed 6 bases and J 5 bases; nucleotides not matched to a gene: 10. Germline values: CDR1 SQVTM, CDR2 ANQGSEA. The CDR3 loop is CSVPGQAPGDTQYF. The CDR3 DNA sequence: TGCAGCGTCCCGGGACAGGCCCCTGGAGATACGCAGTATTTT.

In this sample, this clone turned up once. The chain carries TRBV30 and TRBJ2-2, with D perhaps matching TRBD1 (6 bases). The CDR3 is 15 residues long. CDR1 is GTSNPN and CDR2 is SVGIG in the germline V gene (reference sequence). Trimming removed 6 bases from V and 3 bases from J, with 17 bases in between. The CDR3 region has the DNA TGTGCCTGTACCAGGGGCCCCTTAGACACCGGGGAGCTGTTTTTT. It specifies CACTRGPLDTGELFF. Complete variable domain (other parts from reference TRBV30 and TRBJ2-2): SQTIHQWPATLVQPVGSPLSLECTVEGTSNPNLYWYRQAAGRGLQLLFYSVGIGQISSEVPQNLSASRPQDRQFILSSKKLLLSDSGFYLCACTRGPLDTGELFFGEGSRLTVL.

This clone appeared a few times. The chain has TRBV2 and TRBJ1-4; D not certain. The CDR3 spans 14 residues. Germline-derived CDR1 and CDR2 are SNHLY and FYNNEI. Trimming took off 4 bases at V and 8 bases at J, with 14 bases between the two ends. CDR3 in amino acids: CASSGAAGREKLFF. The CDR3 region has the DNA TGTGCCAGCAGTGGCGCGGCGGGCCGGGAAAAACTGTTTTTT.

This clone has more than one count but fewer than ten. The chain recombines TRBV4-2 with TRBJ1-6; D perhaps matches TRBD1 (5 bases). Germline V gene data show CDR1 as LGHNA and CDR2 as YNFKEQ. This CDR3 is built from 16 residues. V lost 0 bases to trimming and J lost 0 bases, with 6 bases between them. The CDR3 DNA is TGTGCCAGCAGCCAAGATCAGGGCTCCTATAATTCACCCCTCCACTTT. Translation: CASSQDQGSYNSPLHF.

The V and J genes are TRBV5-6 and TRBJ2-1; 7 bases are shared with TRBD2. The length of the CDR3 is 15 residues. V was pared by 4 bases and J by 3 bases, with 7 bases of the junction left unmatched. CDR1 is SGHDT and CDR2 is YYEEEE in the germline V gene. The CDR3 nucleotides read TGTGCCAGCAGCCCCGGACTAGTTAGCTACAATGAGCAGTTCTTC. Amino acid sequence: CASSPGLVSYNEQFF.

The CDR3 loop is CASSFGTSGGPINTGELFF. For the CDR3, the DNA is TGCGCCAGCAGCTTCGGGACTAGCGGGGGCCCCATAAACACCGGGGAGCTGTTTTTT. This sequence joins TRBV5-1 and TRBJ2-2, with TRBD2 matching over 14 bases. Germline V gives CDR1 SGHRS, CDR2 YFSETQ. The V gene end was trimmed by 2 bases and the J gene end by 2 bases; junction bases not matched to a gene: 8. The length of the CDR3 is 19 residues. Using reference TRBV5-1 and TRBJ2-2 for the parts outside the CDR3, the full variable domain is KAGVTQTPRYLIKTRGQQVTLSCSPISGHRSVSWYQQTPGQGLQFLFEYFSETQRNKGNFPGRFSGRQFSNSRSEMNVSTLELGDSALYLCASSFGTSGGPINTGELFFGEGSRLTVL.

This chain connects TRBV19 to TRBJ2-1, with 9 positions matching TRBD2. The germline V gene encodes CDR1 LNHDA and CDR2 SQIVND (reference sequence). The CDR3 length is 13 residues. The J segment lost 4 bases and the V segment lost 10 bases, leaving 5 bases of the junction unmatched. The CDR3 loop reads CATGSGGYNEQFF. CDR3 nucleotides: TGTGCCACCGGGAGCGGGGGGTACAATGAGCAGTTCTTC.

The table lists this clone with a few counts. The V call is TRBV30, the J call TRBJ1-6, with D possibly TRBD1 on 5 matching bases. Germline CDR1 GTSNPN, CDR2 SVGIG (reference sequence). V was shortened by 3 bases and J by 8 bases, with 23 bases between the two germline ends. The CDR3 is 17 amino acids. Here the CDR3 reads CAWRDWKQARADSPLHF. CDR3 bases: TGTGCCTGGAGAGATTGGAAACAGGCCCGGGCGGATTCACCCCTCCACTTT. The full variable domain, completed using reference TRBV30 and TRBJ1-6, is SQTIHQWPATLVQPVGSPLSLECTVEGTSNPNLYWYRQAAGRGLQLLFYSVGIGQISSEVPQNLSASRPQDRQFILSSKKLLLSDSGFYLCAWRDWKQARADSPLHFGNGTRLTVT.

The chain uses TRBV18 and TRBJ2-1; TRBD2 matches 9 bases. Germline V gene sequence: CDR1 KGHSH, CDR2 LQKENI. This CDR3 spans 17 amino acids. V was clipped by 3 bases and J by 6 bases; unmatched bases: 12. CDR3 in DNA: TGTGCCAGCTCACCTAGGGCGGGAGGGCTAAGCTCCAATGAGCAGTTCTTC. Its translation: CASSPRAGGLSSNEQFF.

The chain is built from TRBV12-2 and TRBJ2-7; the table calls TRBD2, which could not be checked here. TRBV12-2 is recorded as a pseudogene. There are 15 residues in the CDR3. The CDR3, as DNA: TGTGCAAGTCGCTCCCCTGGGGGGGCGCCTTACGAGCAGTACTTC. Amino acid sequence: CASRSPGGAPYEQYF.

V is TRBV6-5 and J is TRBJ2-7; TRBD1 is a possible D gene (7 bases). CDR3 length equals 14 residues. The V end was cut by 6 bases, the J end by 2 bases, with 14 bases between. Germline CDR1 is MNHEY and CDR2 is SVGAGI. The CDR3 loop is CASRGSGGPYEQYF. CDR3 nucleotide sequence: TGTGCCAGCAGGGGGTCAGGGGGGCCCTACGAGCAGTACTTC.

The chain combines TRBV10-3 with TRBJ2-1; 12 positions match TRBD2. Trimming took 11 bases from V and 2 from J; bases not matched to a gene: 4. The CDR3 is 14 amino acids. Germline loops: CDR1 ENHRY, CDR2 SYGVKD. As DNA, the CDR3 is TGTGCCTCGGGACTAGCGGGTGCCTACAATGAGCAGTTCTTC. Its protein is CASGLAGAYNEQFF.

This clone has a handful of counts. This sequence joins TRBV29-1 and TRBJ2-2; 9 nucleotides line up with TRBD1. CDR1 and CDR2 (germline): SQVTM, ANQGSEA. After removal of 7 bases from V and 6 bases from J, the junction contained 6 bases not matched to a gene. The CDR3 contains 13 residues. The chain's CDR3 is CSARTGEAGELFF. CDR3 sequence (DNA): TGCAGCGCCCGGACAGGGGAGGCCGGGGAGCTGTTTTTT.

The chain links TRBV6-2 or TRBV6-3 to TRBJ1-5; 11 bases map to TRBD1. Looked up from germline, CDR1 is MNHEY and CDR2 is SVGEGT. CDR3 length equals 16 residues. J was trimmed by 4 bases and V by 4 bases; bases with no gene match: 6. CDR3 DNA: TGTGCCAGCAGTTCGGGGACAGGGGGTTTGAATCAGCCCCAGCATTTT. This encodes CASSSGTGGLNQPQHF.

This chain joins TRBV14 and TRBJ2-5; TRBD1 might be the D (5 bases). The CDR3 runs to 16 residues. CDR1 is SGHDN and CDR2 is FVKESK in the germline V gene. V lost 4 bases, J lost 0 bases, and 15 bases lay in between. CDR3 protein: CASSPIVTDDQETQYF. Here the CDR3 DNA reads TGTGCCAGCAGCCCGATCGTGACAGACGACCAAGAGACCCAGTACTTC. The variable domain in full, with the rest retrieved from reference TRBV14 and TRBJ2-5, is EAGVTQFPSHSVIEKGQTVTLRCDPISGHDNLYWYRRVMGKEIKFLLHFVKESKQDESGMPNNRFLAERTGGTYSTLKVQPAELEDSGVYFCASSPIVTDDQETQYFGPGTRLLVL.

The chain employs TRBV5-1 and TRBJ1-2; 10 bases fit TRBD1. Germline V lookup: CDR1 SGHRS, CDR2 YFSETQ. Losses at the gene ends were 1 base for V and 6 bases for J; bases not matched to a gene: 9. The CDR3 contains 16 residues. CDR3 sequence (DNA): TGCGCCAGCAGCTTGAGGTCGACAGGGGGCGCGGATGGCTACACCTTC. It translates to CASSLRSTGGADGYTF.

The CDR3 DNA is TGTGCCAGCAGCTTAGGCGGCCCCTGGCGTGAAGCTTTCTTT. This codes for CASSLGGPWREAFF. This chain connects TRBV7-9 to TRBJ1-1; D is unresolved. V gave up 1 base and J gave up 7 bases, with 13 bases separating them. Germline CDR1 SEHNR, CDR2 FQNEAQ (reference sequence). The CDR3 has 14 amino acids.